The 7 T cell receptor beta chains below were found in one sample sequenced in a study of shared clonotypes between healthy human individuals. Naive CD8 cells, CD45RO-negative and positively selected for CCR7, excluded terminally differentiated effector memory CD45RA+ cells. The repertoire was sequenced with immunoSEQ multiplex PCR; TCRdb's copy has only in-frame clones and lacks some. This table holds about 2 million clones, 85% to 95% found once. Sequencing was done on a sample of naive CD8+ T cells sorted from blood. These TCRs come from a man aged 18 to 30 in good health.

The rearrangement uses TRBV5-4 and TRBJ2-5; D unresolved. Per germline, CDR1 SGHNT and CDR2 YYREEE (reference sequence). Trimming took off 0 bases at V and 2 bases at J, with 11 bases between the two ends. The CDR3 covers 15 residues. For the CDR3, the DNA is TGTGCCAGCAGCTTGGCGTGGGGAAATCAAGAGACCCAGTACTTC. Protein product: CASSLAWGNQETQYF.

This clone was observed a single time. J is TRBJ2-7 and V is TRBV7-9; a weak D match, TRBD2 (5 bases). Germline V lookup: CDR1 SEHNR, CDR2 FQNEAQ (reference sequence). This CDR3 is 12 amino acids long. V lost 7 bases and J lost 3, with 10 bases in between. The CDR3 nucleotides read TGTGCCAGCACTCCCGGGAACTACGAGCAGTACTTC. Its translation: CASTPGNYEQYF.

On this clone: In the same sample, other DNA sequences code for this CDR3. This chain connects TRBV7-3 to TRBJ2-1; TRBD2 agrees at 12 bases. The length of the CDR3 is 15 residues. Per the germline V gene, CDR1 is SGHTA and CDR2 is FQGTGA. After removal of 5 bases from V and 3 bases from J, the junction contained 2 bases not matched to a gene. This chain's CDR3 is CASSPLAGGYNEQFF. CDR3 in DNA: TGTGCCAGCAGCCCACTAGCGGGGGGCTACAATGAGCAGTTCTTC. Full variable domain (outside the CDR3, taken from reference TRBV7-3 and TRBJ2-1): GAGVSQTPSNKVTEKGKYVELRCDPISGHTALYWYRQSLGQGPEFLIYFQGTGAADDSGLPNDRFFAVRPEGSVSTLKIQRTERGDSAVYLCASSPLAGGYNEQFFGPGTRLTVL.

This sequence joins TRBV7-9 and TRBJ2-7; tentatively, D is TRBD1 or TRBD2 (5 bases each). Trimming took off 5 bases at V and 1 base at J, with 18 bases between the two ends. Germline assignment: CDR1 SEHNR and CDR2 FQNEAQ (reference sequence). This CDR3 is 16 amino acids long. CDR3 region: CASSVRDEKGSYEQYF. The CDR3 region has the DNA TGTGCCAGCAGCGTAAGGGACGAAAAGGGATCCTACGAGCAGTACTTC.

This sequence joins TRBV9 and TRBJ2-7; 12 bases agree with TRBD2. CDR3 length equals 18 residues. CDR1 is SGDLS, CDR2 YYNGEE, per germline. Unmatched junction bases numbered 15, after V lost 3 bases and J lost 5 bases. The CDR3 nucleotides are TGTGCCAGCAGCGCCACCGGAATCCTAGCGGGGGGGAGGAACGAGCAGTACTTC. Translating it yields CASSATGILAGGRNEQYF.

The rearrangement uses TRBV6-1 and TRBJ1-1; no firm D call. The germline V and J ends were trimmed by 4 bases and 0 bases, with 15 bases remaining between them. The germline gives CDR1 MNHNS, CDR2 SASEGT. The CDR3 covers 16 residues. In DNA, the CDR3 is TGTGCCAGCAGTGCCCGGGCCCTCGGCCTGAACACTGAAGCTTTCTTT. As protein: CASSARALGLNTEAFF.

V is TRBV9 and J is TRBJ2-7; D call uncertain. Trimming shortened V by 0 bases and J by 7 bases, and 5 bases separated the two germline ends. Germline V gene sequence: CDR1 SGDLS, CDR2 YYNGEE. This CDR3 is 11 amino acids long. CDR3 DNA sequence: TGTGCCAGCAGCGTAGGGACGGAGCAGTACTTC. Its protein is CASSVGTEQYF. The full variable domain, with the rest looked up from reference TRBV9 and TRBJ2-7, is DSGVTQTPKHLITATGQRVTLRCSPRSGDLSVYWYQQSLDQGLQFLIQYYNGEERAKGNILERFSAQQFPDLHSELNLSSLELGDSALYFCASSVGTEQYFGPGTRLTVT.